The rows below give T cell receptor beta chains drawn from one sample of a study of cytomegalovirus exposure and HLA in healthy donors. Sequenced by immunoSEQ multiplex PCR; TCRdb stores in-frame clones only, minus some. The sample has fewer than 250,000 clones; 75% to 80% are singletons. The sample was PBMCs. The receptors shown here come from a man between 18 and 35 years old in good health and CMV-seronegative. Both conserved end residues are part of each CDR3. D genes are given only for firm matches. Only some rows state a clone size, as once, few, many or a class for expanded clones.

d_gene: TRBD1
v_gene: TRBV6-5
j_gene: TRBJ1-2
abundance: -
CDR3aa: CASPDRGHFCGYTF
CDR3nt: TGTGCCAGCCCGGACAGGGGGCACTTCTGTGGCTACACCTTC

d_gene: -
v_gene: TRBV6-5
j_gene: TRBJ1-5
abundance: -
CDR3aa: CASSYGAGVDQPQHF
CDR3nt: TGTGCCAGCAGTTACGGGGCAGGGGTTGATCAGCCCCAGCATTTT

d_gene: TRBD2
v_gene: TRBV6-5
j_gene: TRBJ2-3
abundance: -
CDR3aa: CASSYVGGVGDTQYF
CDR3nt: TGTGCCAGCAGTTACGTGGGGGGGGTAGGAGATACGCAGTATTTT

d_gene: TRBD2
v_gene: TRBV7-8
j_gene: TRBJ2-1
abundance: -
CDR3aa: CASSLALKSGFTSGSYNEQFF
CDR3nt: TGTGCCAGCAGCTTAGCGCTCAAGTCCGGGTTCACTAGCGGGAGCTACAATGAGCAGTTCTTC

d_gene: -
v_gene: TRBV20-1
j_gene: TRBJ1-1
abundance: -
CDR3aa: CSVPIGAEAFF
CDR3nt: TGCAGTGTCCCGATCGGGGCTGAAGCTTTCTTT

d_gene: -
v_gene: TRBV29-1
j_gene: TRBJ2-7
abundance: -
CDR3aa: CSVRDTSYEQYF
CDR3nt: TGCAGCGTCCGGGACACCTCCTACGAGCAGTACTTC

d_gene: TRBD2
v_gene: TRBV28
j_gene: TRBJ2-7
abundance: -
CDR3aa: CASSPLAGTPSYEQYF
CDR3nt: TGTGCCAGCAGTCCACTAGCGGGCACCCCCTCCTACGAGCAGTACTTC

d_gene: TRBD2
v_gene: TRBV30
j_gene: TRBJ2-5
abundance: -
CDR3aa: CAWSAGTSGVWETQYF
CDR3nt: TGTGCCTGGAGTGCCGGGACTAGCGGAGTTTGGGAGACCCAGTACTTC

d_gene: TRBD2
v_gene: TRBV7-2
j_gene: TRBJ2-7
abundance: few
CDR3aa: CASSLLASGSTAYEQYF
CDR3nt: TGTGCCAGCAGCTTACTAGCTAGCGGGAGTACGGCCTACGAGCAGTACTTC

d_gene: TRBD1
v_gene: TRBV5-6
j_gene: TRBJ2-7
abundance: -
CDR3aa: CASSIRDRGAYEQYF
CDR3nt: TGTGCCAGCAGCATCCGGGACAGGGGGGCCTACGAGCAGTACTTC

d_gene: -
v_gene: TRBV5-6
j_gene: TRBJ2-5
abundance: -
CDR3aa: CASSFAGTETQYF
CDR3nt: TGTGCCAGCAGCTTCGCGGGAACCGAGACCCAGTACTTC

d_gene: TRBD2
v_gene: TRBV6-5
j_gene: TRBJ2-1
abundance: -
CDR3aa: CASSDSSGTYNEQFF
CDR3nt: TGTGCCAGCAGCGATTCTAGCGGCACCTACAATGAGCAGTTCTTC

d_gene: -
v_gene: TRBV5-4
j_gene: TRBJ2-1
abundance: -
CDR3aa: CASSRQTGYNEQFF
CDR3nt: TGTGCCAGCAGCCGACAGACAGGCTACAATGAGCAGTTCTTC

d_gene: TRBD1
v_gene: TRBV7-2
j_gene: TRBJ1-2
abundance: -
CDR3aa: CASSLVDRVRVKYGYTF
CDR3nt: TGTGCCAGCAGCTTAGTGGACAGGGTTCGTGTTAAATATGGCTACACCTTC

d_gene: -
v_gene: TRBV4-2
j_gene: TRBJ1-4
abundance: -
CDR3aa: CASSQDGRGGVTNEKLFF
CDR3nt: TGTGCCAGCAGCCAAGATGGAAGAGGGGGGGTTACTAATGAAAAACTGTTTTTT

d_gene: -
v_gene: TRBV7-9
j_gene: TRBJ1-1
abundance: few
CDR3aa: CASSNRVGTEAFF
CDR3nt: TGTGCCAGCAGCAACAGGGTCGGCACTGAAGCTTTCTTT

d_gene: -
v_gene: TRBV7-2
j_gene: TRBJ2-7
abundance: -
CDR3aa: CASSSFSGAYEQYF
CDR3nt: TGTGCCAGCAGCTCTTTTAGCGGAGCCTACGAGCAGTACTTC